This TCR beta chain was found in a study of cytomegalovirus exposure and HLA in healthy donors. Method: immunoSEQ multiplex PCR; TCRdb's copy keeps in-frame clones and lacks some. This sample has tens of thousands of clones, with around 90% found just once. Study-level results: For most TCR sequences rarity was the rule, although some public TCRs occurred in many donors.

This CDR3 spans 16 amino acids. Germline V gene sequence: CDR1 MDHEN, CDR2 SYDVKM. The V segment lost 4 bases and the J segment 6 bases; nucleotides outside the gene matches: 12. This clone was picked up one time. No antigen is known for it. What was sequenced was PBMCs. J is TRBJ1-5 and V is TRBV28, with 7 positions matching TRBD1. The clonotype comes from a man in his thirties or forties in good health and CMV-seronegative. The CDR3 bases are TGTGCCAGCAGTTACTACCGGGACAGCACTGCTCAGCCCCAGCATTTT. Amino acid sequence: CASSYYRDSTAQPQHF.